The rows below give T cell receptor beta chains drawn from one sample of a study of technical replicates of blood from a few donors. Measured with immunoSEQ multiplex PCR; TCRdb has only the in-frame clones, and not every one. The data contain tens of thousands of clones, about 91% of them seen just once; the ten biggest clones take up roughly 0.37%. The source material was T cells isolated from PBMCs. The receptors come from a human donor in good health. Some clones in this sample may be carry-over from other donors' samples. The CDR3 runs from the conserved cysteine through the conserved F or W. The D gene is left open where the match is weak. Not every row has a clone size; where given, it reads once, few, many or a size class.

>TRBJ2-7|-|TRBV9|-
CASSPDSSYEQYF
TGTGCCAGCAGCCCCGACTCTAGCTACGAGCAGTACTTC
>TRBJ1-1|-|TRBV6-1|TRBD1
CASINRGPNTEAFF
TGTGCCAGCATTAACAGGGGGCCGAACACTGAAGCTTTCTTT
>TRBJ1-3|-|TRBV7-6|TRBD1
CASSPDRGGNTIYF
TGTGCCAGCAGCCCGGACAGGGGTGGAAACACCATATATTTT
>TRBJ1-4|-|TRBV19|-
CASSPGWREKLFF
TGTGCCAGTAGCCCCGGATGGAGGGAAAAACTGTTTTTT
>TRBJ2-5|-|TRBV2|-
CASRDGAETQYF
TGTGCCAGCAGGGATGGGGCGGAGACCCAGTACTTC
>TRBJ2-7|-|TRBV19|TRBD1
CASSIVGTGSYEQYF
TGTGCCAGTAGTATAGTAGGGACAGGGTCCTACGAGCAGTACTTC
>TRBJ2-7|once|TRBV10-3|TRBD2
CAISGAGDRYEQYF
TGTGCCATCAGTGGTGCGGGAGACCGGTACGAGCAGTACTTC
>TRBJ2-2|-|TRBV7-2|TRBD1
CASSARTGAGELFF
TGTGCCAGCAGCGCCCGGACAGGGGCCGGGGAGCTGTTTTTT
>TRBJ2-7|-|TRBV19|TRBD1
CASSTDRGPEYEQYF
TGTGCCAGTAGTACCGACAGGGGGCCAGAGTACGAGCAGTACTTC
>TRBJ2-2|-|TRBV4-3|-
CASSQDLGRSGTGELFF
TGCGCCAGCAGCCAAGATCTCGGGAGAAGTGGCACCGGGGAGCTGTTTTTT
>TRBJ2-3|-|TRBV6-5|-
CASMVGGETDTQYF
TGTGCCAGCATGGTAGGAGGAGAAACAGATACGCAGTATTTT
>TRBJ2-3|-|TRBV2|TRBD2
CASSVRREGLGDTQYF
TGTGCCAGCAGTGTTAGGCGGGAGGGCCTAGGAGATACGCAGTATTTT
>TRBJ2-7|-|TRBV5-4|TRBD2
CASQTAGGPSEQYF
TGTGCCTCCCAGACAGCGGGAGGTCCCAGCGAGCAGTACTTC
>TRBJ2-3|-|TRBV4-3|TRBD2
CASSRAKGEGMSDTQYF
TGCGCCAGCAGCCGCGCCAAAGGGGAGGGGATGTCAGATACGCAGTATTTT
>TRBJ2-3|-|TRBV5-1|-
CASSLSWRPLYSDTQYF
TGCGCCAGCAGCTTGAGCTGGAGACCTCTCTACTCGGATACGCAGTATTTT
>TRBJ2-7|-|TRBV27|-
CASSLVTGTHYEQYF
TGTGCCAGCAGTTTAGTTACCGGGACTCACTACGAGCAGTACTTC
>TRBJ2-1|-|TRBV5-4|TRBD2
CASSLRLAGASEQFF
TGTGCCAGCAGCTTGCGACTAGCGGGAGCGAGTGAGCAGTTCTTC
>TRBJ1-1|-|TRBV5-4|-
CASSRGYDTEAFF
TGTGCCAGCAGCCGAGGGTATGACACTGAAGCTTTCTTT
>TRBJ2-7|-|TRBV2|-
CASSAESRVEQYF
TGTGCCAGCAGTGCGGAGTCGCGGGTCGAGCAGTACTTC
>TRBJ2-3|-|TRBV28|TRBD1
CASSRGFPDTQYF
TGTGCCAGCTCCAGGGGGTTTCCAGATACGCAGTATTTT
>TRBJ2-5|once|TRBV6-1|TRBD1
CASSEEAVRGDRAETQYF
TGTGCCAGCAGTGAAGAAGCAGTGAGGGGGGACAGGGCTGAGACCCAGTACTTC
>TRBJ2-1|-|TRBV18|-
CASSPIEIAWNEQFF
TGTGCCAGCTCACCAATCGAGATAGCGTGGAATGAGCAGTTCTTC
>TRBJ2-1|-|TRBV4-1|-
CASSQVGGSYDEQFF
TGCGCCAGCAGCCAAGTGGGGGGATCGTACGATGAGCAGTTCTTC
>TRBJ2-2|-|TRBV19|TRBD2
CASSRGGQGKEGMAGELFF
TGTGCCAGTAGTCGGGGGGGTCAGGGGAAAGAGGGCATGGCCGGGGAGCTGTTTTTT
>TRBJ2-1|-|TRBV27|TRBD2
CASSLLAGPYNEQFF
TGTGCCAGCAGTTTACTAGCGGGGCCCTACAATGAGCAGTTCTTC
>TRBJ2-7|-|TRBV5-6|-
CASSLLVGEAYEQYF
TGTGCCAGCAGCTTGTTGGTGGGAGAGGCCTACGAGCAGTACTTC
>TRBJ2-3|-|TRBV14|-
CASSGRAASSTDTQYF
TGTGCCAGCAGCGGCAGAGCGGCGTCTAGCACAGATACGCAGTATTTT
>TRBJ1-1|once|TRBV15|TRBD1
CATSRDLPGTGTGAEAFF
TGTGCCACCAGCAGAGATCTCCCCGGGACAGGGACCGGAGCTGAAGCTTTCTTT
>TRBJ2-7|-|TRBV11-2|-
CASSDPRDSYEQYF
TGTGCCAGCAGCGACCCCCGGGACTCCTACGAGCAGTACTTC
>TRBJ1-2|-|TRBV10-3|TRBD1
CAISETYRGPYYGYTF
TGTGCCATCAGTGAAACTTACAGGGGACCCTACTATGGCTACACCTTC
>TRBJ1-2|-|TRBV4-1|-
CASSQDTTGLYGYTF
TGCGCCAGCAGCCAAGATACAACAGGACTATATGGCTACACCTTC
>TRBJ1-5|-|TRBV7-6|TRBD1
CASSLRTGGDPQHF
TGTGCCAGCAGCTTAAGGACAGGGGGCGATCCCCAGCATTTT
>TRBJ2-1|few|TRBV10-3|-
CAIREGARNEQFF
TGTGCCATCAGGGAAGGGGCACGGAATGAGCAGTTCTTC
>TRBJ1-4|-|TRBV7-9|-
CASSAQQGKANEKLFF
TGTGCCAGCAGCGCGCAACAGGGAAAGGCTAATGAAAAACTGTTTTTT
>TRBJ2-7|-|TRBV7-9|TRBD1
CASSLEGQLIYEQYF
TGTGCCAGCAGCTTAGAGGGACAGTTGATCTACGAGCAGTACTTC
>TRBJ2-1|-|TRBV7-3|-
CASSLISGTYNEQFF
TGTGCCAGCAGCTTAATCTCGGGAACCTACAATGAGCAGTTCTTC
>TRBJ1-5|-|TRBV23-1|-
CASSRPCYLDHSNQPQHF
TGCGCCAGCAGTCGCCCGTGCTATCTCGATCATAGCAATCAGCCCCAGCATTTT
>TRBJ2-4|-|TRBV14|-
CASSQDPYDKGNIQYF
TGTGCCAGCAGCCAAGACCCCTATGACAAAGGAAACATTCAGTACTTC